This is a list of T cell receptor beta chains from one sample in a study of T cells in narcolepsy. Sequencing was performed with immunoSEQ multiplex PCR; in TCRdb, only in-frame clones are kept and a portion is missing. The data show over 30,000 clones, 70% to 85% seen once. Sequences were obtained from CD45RA- memory CD4+ T cells from PBMCs. These receptors all come from a human donor with narcolepsy. Each CDR3 is given with its conserved first and last residue.

CASSVSGQATQPQHF	TRBV2	TRBJ1-5
CASSSLSGGARDQPQHF	TRBV27	TRBJ1-5
CASSIDLSGNEQYF	TRBV19	TRBJ2-7
CASSLVPDSNQPQHF	TRBV5-1	TRBJ1-5
CASSPQTVNTEAFF	TRBV18	TRBJ1-1
CASSRLAGGTSTDTQYF	TRBV5-6	TRBJ2-3
CASSQGRDSNQPQHF	TRBV6-6	TRBJ1-5
CASSINRLRGNQPQHF	TRBV19	TRBJ1-5
CASSLHGDQPQHF	TRBV7-8	TRBJ1-5
CASSSYETGNTEAFF	TRBV11-3	TRBJ1-1
CAISVGQARETQYF	TRBV10-3	TRBJ2-5
CASSLAEGGGYTF	TRBV7-6	TRBJ1-2
CASSYRDTSYEQYF	TRBV7-2	TRBJ2-7
CASTQTRGTGELFF	TRBV6-1	TRBJ2-2
CASSRTNYGYTF	TRBV28	TRBJ1-2
CASSLEDYRVDTQYF	TRBV5-1	TRBJ2-3
CASSSGTGGGSNQPQHF	TRBV18	TRBJ1-5
CASSSPDRRYGYTF	TRBV28	TRBJ1-2
CASTGTTNEKLFF	TRBV2	TRBJ1-4
CASSGPPGQGREKLFF	TRBV28	TRBJ1-4
CASSQEHQGGRTQYF	TRBV4-2	TRBJ2-3
CASSPNEATGGNTIYF	TRBV4-2	TRBJ1-3
CASSQTRDRGYEQYF	TRBV4-3	TRBJ2-7